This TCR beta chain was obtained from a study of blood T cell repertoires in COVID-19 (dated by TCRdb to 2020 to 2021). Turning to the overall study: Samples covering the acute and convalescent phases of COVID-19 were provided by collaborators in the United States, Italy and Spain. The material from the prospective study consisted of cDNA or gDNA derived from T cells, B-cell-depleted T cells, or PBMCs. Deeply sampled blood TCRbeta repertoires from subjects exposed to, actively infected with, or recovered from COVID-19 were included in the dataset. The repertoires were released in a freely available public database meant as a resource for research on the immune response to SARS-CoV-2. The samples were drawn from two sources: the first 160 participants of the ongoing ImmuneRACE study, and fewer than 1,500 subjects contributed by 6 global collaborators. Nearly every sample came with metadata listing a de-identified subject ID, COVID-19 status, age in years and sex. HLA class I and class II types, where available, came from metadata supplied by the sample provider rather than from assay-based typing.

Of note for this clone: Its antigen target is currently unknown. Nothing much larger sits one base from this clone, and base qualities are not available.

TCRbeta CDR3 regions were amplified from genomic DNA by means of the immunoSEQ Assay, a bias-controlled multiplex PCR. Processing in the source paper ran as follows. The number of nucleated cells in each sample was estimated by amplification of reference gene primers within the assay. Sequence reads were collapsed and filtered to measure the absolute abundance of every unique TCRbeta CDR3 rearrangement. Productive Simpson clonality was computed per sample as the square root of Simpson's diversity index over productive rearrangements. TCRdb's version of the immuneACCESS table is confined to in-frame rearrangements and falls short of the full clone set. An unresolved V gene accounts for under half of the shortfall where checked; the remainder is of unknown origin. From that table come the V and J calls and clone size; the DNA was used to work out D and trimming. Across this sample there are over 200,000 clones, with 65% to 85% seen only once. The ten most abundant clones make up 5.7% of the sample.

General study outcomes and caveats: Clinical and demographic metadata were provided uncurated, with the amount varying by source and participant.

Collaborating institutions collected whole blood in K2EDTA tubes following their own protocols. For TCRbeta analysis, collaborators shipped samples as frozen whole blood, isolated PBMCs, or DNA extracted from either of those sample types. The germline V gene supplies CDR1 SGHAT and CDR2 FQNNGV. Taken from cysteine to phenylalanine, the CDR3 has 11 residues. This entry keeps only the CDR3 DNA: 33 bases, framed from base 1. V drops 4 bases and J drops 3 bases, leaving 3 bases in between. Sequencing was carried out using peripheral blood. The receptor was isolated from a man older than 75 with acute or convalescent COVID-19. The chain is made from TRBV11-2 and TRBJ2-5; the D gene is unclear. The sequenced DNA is TGTGCCAGCAGCTCCAAAGAGACCCAGTACTTC. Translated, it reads CASSSKETQYF.